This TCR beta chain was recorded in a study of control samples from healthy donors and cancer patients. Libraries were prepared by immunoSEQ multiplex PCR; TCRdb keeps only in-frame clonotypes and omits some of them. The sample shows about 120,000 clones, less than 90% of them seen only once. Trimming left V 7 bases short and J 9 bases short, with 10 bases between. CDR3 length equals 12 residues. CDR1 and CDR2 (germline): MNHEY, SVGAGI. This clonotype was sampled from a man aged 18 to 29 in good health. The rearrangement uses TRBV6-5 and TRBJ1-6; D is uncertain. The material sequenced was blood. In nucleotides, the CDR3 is TGTGCCAGCAATCTAAGAGTTTCACCCCTCCACTTT. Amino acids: CASNLRVSPLHF.